The sequence of this TCR beta chain was determined in a study of cytomegalovirus exposure and HLA in healthy donors. Deletions cut 2 bases from V and 3 bases from J, with 11 bases between. The CDR3 has 13 residues. Looked up from germline, CDR1 is GTSNPN and CDR2 is SVGIG (reference sequence). Primers included in the PCR were 60 Vbeta and 13 Jbeta primers. Using immunoSEQ multiplex PCR, the repertoire was profiled, and TCRdb retains in-frame clones only, with some absent. The data show about 180,000 clones, 80% seen once. Sequenced sample: PBMCs. This clonotype was sampled from a woman aged 25 to 39 in good health and CMV-seronegative. This chain joins TRBV30 and TRBJ2-7, with D perhaps TRBD1 (5 bases). The CDR3, as DNA: TGTGCCTGGAGTCTTGCAGGGAACTACGAGCAGTACTTC. It yields the protein CAWSLAGNYEQYF.